These T cell receptor beta chains were read from a single sample in a study of T cells in Graves' hyperthyroidism and ophthalmopathy. TCRdb used MiXCR to reprocess the multiplex PCR reads, holding one entry per CDR3 protein. This table has around 610,000 distinct CDR3 sequences, 14% to 15% appearing once. The specimen was blood. The origin of the receptors is a woman in her thirties or forties with Graves' ophthalmopathy. The CDR3 runs from the conserved cysteine through the conserved F or W. Fields, in order: CDR3 length, J gene, V gene, D gene, clone size, CDR3 DNA, CDR3 protein. A D gene is named only where the DNA matches it firmly. Not every row has a clone size; where given, it reads once, few, many or a size class.

>14|TRBJ1-6|TRBV27|.|.
TGTGCCAGCAGGCCCGGGTTTCTGGGTTCACCCCTCCACTTT
CASRPGFLGSPLHF
>14|TRBJ2-7|TRBV6-2/TRBV6-3|TRBD2|many
TGTGCCAGCAGGCGACTAGCGGGGGGCTACGAGCAGTACTTC
CASRRLAGGYEQYF
>15|TRBJ2-7|TRBV6-5|.|.
TGTGCCAGCAGTTACTCGAGGCTCCGTCCGCGGGAGCAGTACTTC
CASSYSRLRPREQYF
>18|TRBJ2-7|TRBV11-2|TRBD2|.
TGTGCCAGCAGCCCAGGAGGGGTTAGCGGGAGAGGGACCTACGAGCAGTACTTC
CASSPGGVSGRGTYEQYF
>14|TRBJ2-4|TRBV7-2|TRBD1|many
TGTGCCAGCGCTCCTGGGGGACAGGGGAACATTCAGTACTTC
CASAPGGQGNIQYF
>16|TRBJ2-3|TRBV7-8|.|few
TGTGCCAGCAGCTTAGTAGGGGGAGTAAGCACAGATACGCAGTATTTT
CASSLVGGVSTDTQYF
>18|TRBJ2-2|TRBV4-3|TRBD1|.
TGCGCCAGCAGCCAAGATTTACCCCAGGGGGCAATGACCGGGGAGCTGTTTTTT
CASSQDLPQGAMTGELFF
>13|TRBJ2-7|TRBV2|TRBD2|many
TGTGCCAGCAGACTAGCGGACTTCTACGAGCAGTACTTC
CASRLADFYEQYF
>13|TRBJ2-7|TRBV28|.|many
TGTGCCAGCAGTGGTAAGCGATCCTACGAGCAGTACTTC
CASSGKRSYEQYF
>12|TRBJ2-7|TRBV28|.|many
TGTGCCAGCAGTTTAAAACTTCTTGAGCAGTACTTC
CASSLKLLEQYF
>16|TRBJ1-1|TRBV29-1|TRBD1|many
TGCAGCGTTGAAGATTGGGGGCGAAGGGGGCAAACTGAAGCTTTCTTT
CSVEDWGRRGQTEAFF
>13|TRBJ1-2|TRBV10-3|.|few
TGTGCCATCAGTGACCCCCCGGACAGAGGCTACACCTTC
CAISDPPDRGYTF
>12|TRBJ2-5|TRBV20-1|TRBD1|many
TGCAGTCCGGGCAGGGGGCGGGAGACCCAGTACTTC
CSPGRGRETQYF
>12|TRBJ2-7|TRBV7-2|.|many
TGTGCCAGCAGTCATGCCCTAGGGGAGCAGTACTTC
CASSHALGEQYF
>16|TRBJ2-3|TRBV4-1|.|.
TGCGCCAGCGGCCAACAGGGGCTAGCGAACGCAGATACGCAGTATTTT
CASGQQGLANADTQYF
>13|TRBJ1-5|TRBV12-3/TRBV12-4|.|many
TGTGCCAGCAGTTTCTCTGTCAATCAGCCCCAGCATTTT
CASSFSVNQPQHF
>12|TRBJ2-2|TRBV12-3/TRBV12-4|.|many
TGTGCCAGCAGAGGACAGATCGGGGAGCTGTTTTTT
CASRGQIGELFF
>15|TRBJ2-7|TRBV7-9|TRBD2|.
TGTGCCAGCAGCTTAGCGACTAGCGGGAGCCACGAGCAGTACTTC
CASSLATSGSHEQYF
>12|TRBJ2-1|TRBV6-5|.|few
TGTGCCAGCAGCCCATCCTGGGATATGCAGTTCTTC
CASSPSWDMQFF
>14|TRBJ1-6|TRBV7-2|.|many
TGTGCCAGCAGCTTAGAGTATAAGGATTCACCCCTCCACTTT
CASSLEYKDSPLHF
>13|TRBJ1-1|TRBV6-2/TRBV6-3|.|.
TGTGCCAGCAGGCGTGGAGAGGCCACTGAAGCTTTCTTT
CASRRGEATEAFF
>17|TRBJ2-5|TRBV2|TRBD2|many
TGTGCCAGCAGCGGACTAGCGGGAGCGGCCGGGAGTGAGACCCAGTACTTC
CASSGLAGAAGSETQYF
>17|TRBJ2-4|TRBV12-3/TRBV12-4|TRBD1|many
TGTGCCAGCAGAATGACAGGGGGCCCCCTAGCCAAAAACATTCAGTACTTC
CASRMTGGPLAKNIQYF
>14|TRBJ1-1|TRBV5-1|TRBD1|.
TGCGCCAGCAGCTTGGAGGGACAGACTCTTGAAGCTTTCTTT
CASSLEGQTLEAFF
>13|TRBJ2-2|TRBV7-9|.|few
TGTGCCAGCACCCAAATGTGGGGCGGGGAGCTGTTTTTT
CASTQMWGGELFF
>15|TRBJ2-7|TRBV7-8|TRBD1|few
TGTGCCAGCAGCTTAATGGCGGGACAGGGCTACGAGCAGTACTTC
CASSLMAGQGYEQYF
>14|TRBJ2-3|TRBV6-1|.|few
TGTGCCAGCACGACTAGTGTCTATGCAGATACGCAGTATTTT
CASTTSVYADTQYF
>14|TRBJ1-1|TRBV29-1|.|few
TGCAGCGTTGGGGGGAAGAGCGCGAACACTGAAGCTTTCTTT
CSVGGKSANTEAFF
>17|TRBJ2-5|TRBV7-2|TRBD2|many
TGTGCCAGCAGCTTTGGACTAGCGGGTCAAGAGGGGGAGACCCAGTACTTC
CASSFGLAGQEGETQYF
>13|TRBJ1-1|TRBV20-1|TRBD1|many
TGCAGTGCTAGTCAGGAGGGGGCCTTTGAAGCTTTCTTT
CSASQEGAFEAFF
>15|TRBJ1-2|TRBV20-1|TRBD1|many
TGCAGTGCATCGGACAGGGGAAGGGATGCCTATGGCTACACCTTC
CSASDRGRDAYGYTF
>13|TRBJ2-7|TRBV20-1|.|many
TGCAGTGCCCTATCCCGGTGGGACTACGAGCAGTACTTC
CSALSRWDYEQYF
>14|TRBJ1-1|TRBV6-1|.|few
TGTGCCAGCAATCCGACAGGAGCCGACACTGAAGCTTTCTTT
CASNPTGADTEAFF
>14|TRBJ2-4|TRBV28|TRBD1|many
TGTGCCAGCAGTTCGGGACAGGGGGGGGACATTCAGTACTTC
CASSSGQGGDIQYF
>14|TRBJ1-1|TRBV6-5|.|many
TGTGCCAGCAGCCCGGGGGGCCTGAACACTGAAGCTTTCTTT
CASSPGGLNTEAFF
>15|TRBJ2-7|TRBV3-1|.|many
TGTGCCAGCAGCCAAGAATCAGGGACCTCCTACGAGCAGTACTTC
CASSQESGTSYEQYF
>15|TRBJ2-7|TRBV11-2|.|few
TGTGCCAGCAGCTCACGTCCCCAGGGTTACTACGAGCAGTACTTC
CASSSRPQGYYEQYF
>12|TRBJ2-6|TRBV27|TRBD1|.
TGTGCCAGGGAGGGACAGGGGGACGTCCTGACTTTC
CAREGQGDVLTF
>14|TRBJ1-1|TRBV6-1|.|many
TGTGCCAGCAGGGGGACGAACATGAACACTGAAGCTTTCTTT
CASRGTNMNTEAFF
>12|TRBJ2-7|TRBV30|.|many
TGTGCCTGGAGGGGGGGAGGCTACGAGCAGTACTTC
CAWRGGGYEQYF
>13|TRBJ2-2|TRBV28|.|.
TGTGCCAGCATTGACCCGAACACCGGGGAGCTGTTTTTT
CASIDPNTGELFF
>14|TRBJ2-7|TRBV29-1|.|few
TGCAGCGTTGAAGGACCCGAAACGGCCTACGAGCAGTACTTC
CSVEGPETAYEQYF
>15|TRBJ2-7|TRBV5-1|TRBD2|few
TGCGCCAGCAGCTTGGGACTAGCGGTTTCCTACGAGCAGTACTTC
CASSLGLAVSYEQYF
>15|TRBJ1-5|TRBV19|.|many
TGTGCCAGTAGTACCGAGGGTCTCAGCAATCAGCCCCAGCATTTT
CASSTEGLSNQPQHF
>15|TRBJ1-5|TRBV5-1|.|many
TGCGCCAGCAGCTCCTCAGGCAGGGGAGACCAGCCCCAGCATTTT
CASSSSGRGDQPQHF
>16|TRBJ1-2|TRBV7-2|TRBD1|many
TGTGCCAGCAGCGTAGCGGGACAGGGGGGAAGATATGGCTACACCTTC
CASSVAGQGGRYGYTF
>14|TRBJ2-7|TRBV12-3/TRBV12-4|TRBD1|.
TGTGCCAGCAGTTTCGGGACAGTCATGTACGAGCAGTACTTC
CASSFGTVMYEQYF
>13|TRBJ1-1|TRBV12-5|TRBD1|many
TGTGCTAGTGGTCTTACAGGGGGCACTGAAGCTTTCTTT
CASGLTGGTEAFF
>14|TRBJ1-5|TRBV6-1|.|.
TGTGCCAGCAGTGAACAAGGGCCCAGTGGGCCCCAGCATTTT
CASSEQGPSGPQHF
>13|TRBJ2-7|TRBV24-1|TRBD1|many
TGTGCCACCAGTGGGGGACAGGCCTACGAGCAGTACTTC
CATSGGQAYEQYF
>13|TRBJ2-7|TRBV20-1|.|many
TGCAGTGCCCCCGTTGTAAACTTCGGCGAGCAGTACTTC
CSAPVVNFGEQYF